This TCR beta chain appears in the sequencing data of a study of OX40 agonist ivuxolimab in advanced cancers. With 5 bases removed from V and 5 bases from J, the gap between germline ends came to 12 bases. CDR3 length equals 13 residues. Germline V gives CDR1 SGHTA, CDR2 FQGTGA. This table comes from immunoSEQ multiplex PCR, and its TCRdb copy is limited to in-frame clones, with some not included. Among 75,000 to 100,000 clones listed, roughly 90% were seen once. This receptor was taken from an adult with an advanced solid tumor such as melanoma, head and neck, liver or kidney cancer. Specimen: CD4+ or CD8+ T cells sorted from blood, collected in a trial of the OX40 agonist ivuxolimab. The chain has TRBV7-3 and TRBJ2-5; D possibly corresponds to TRBD1 (6 bases). The CDR3 coding sequence is TGTGCCAGCAGCGAGGGGGTCCAGGAGACCCAGTACTTC. Translated: CASSEGVQETQYF.